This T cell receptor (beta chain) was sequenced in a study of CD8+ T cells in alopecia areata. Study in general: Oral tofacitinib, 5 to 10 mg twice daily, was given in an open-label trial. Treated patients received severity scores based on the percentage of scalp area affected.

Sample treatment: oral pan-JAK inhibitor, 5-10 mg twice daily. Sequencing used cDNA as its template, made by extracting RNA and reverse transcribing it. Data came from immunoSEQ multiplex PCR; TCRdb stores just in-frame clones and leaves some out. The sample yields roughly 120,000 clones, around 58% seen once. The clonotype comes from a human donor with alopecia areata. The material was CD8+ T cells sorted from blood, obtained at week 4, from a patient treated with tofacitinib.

The CDR3 reads CASRATGTEYF. The CDR3 coding sequence is TGCGCCAGCAGAGCTACCGGGACAGAGTACTTC. The V and J genes are TRBV23-1 and TRBJ2-4; 7 bases agree with TRBD1. TRBV23-1 is an ORF; its function is uncertain. Unmatched junction bases numbered 7, after V lost 6 bases and J lost 14 bases. There are 11 residues in the CDR3.